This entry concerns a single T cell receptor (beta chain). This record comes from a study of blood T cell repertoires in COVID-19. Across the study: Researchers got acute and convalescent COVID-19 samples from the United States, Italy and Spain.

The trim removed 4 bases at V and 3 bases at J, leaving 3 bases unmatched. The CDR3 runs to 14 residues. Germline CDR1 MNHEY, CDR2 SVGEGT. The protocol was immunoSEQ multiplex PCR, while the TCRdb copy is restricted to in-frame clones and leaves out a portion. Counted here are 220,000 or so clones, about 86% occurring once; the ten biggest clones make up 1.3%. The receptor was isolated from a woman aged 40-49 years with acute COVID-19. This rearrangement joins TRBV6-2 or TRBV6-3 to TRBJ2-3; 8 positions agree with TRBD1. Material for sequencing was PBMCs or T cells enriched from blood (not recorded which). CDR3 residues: CASSLDRVTDTQYF. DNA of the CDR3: TGTGCCAGCAGTTTGGACAGGGTTACAGATACGCAGTATTTT.